The 17 T cell receptor beta chains below were found in one sample sequenced in a study of T cell responses to AZD1222 COVID-19 vaccine. Profiled with immunoSEQ multiplex PCR; TCRdb holds only in-frame clones, not every one. The table has about 59,000 clones, roughly nine tenths seen once. This specimen consisted of peripheral blood, obtained 28 days after the second AZD1222 dose. These receptors came from an adult who received the AZD1222 COVID-19 vaccine.

This clone was observed a handful of times. The genes are TRBV19 and TRBJ1-1; D gene unclear. This CDR3 has 13 residues. In germline, CDR1 is LNHDA, CDR2 SQIVND (reference sequence). Deletions cut 3 bases from V and 7 bases from J, with 12 bases between. CDR3 amino acids: CASSIYRAREAFF. The CDR3 DNA reads as TGTGCCAGTAGTATTTACAGAGCTCGTGAAGCTTTCTTT.

The chain uses TRBV5-1 and TRBJ2-2, with D perhaps matching TRBD2 (6 bases). Trimming took off 5 bases at V and 7 bases at J, with 15 bases between the two ends. Germline lookup yields CDR1 SGHRS and CDR2 YFSETQ. CDR3 length equals 14 residues. The CDR3 protein is CASRGLALGGELFF. As DNA, the CDR3 is TGCGCCAGCAGGGGACTCGCTTTGGGCGGGGAGCTGTTTTTT.

The V gene is TRBV9, the J gene TRBJ2-2; either TRBD1 or TRBD2 may fit D (5 bases each). The length of the CDR3 is 15 residues. The germline gives CDR1 SGDLS, CDR2 YYNGEE. Between the trimmed V and J ends, which lost 4 bases and 4 bases, there was a span of 14 bases. The CDR3 protein is CASSPGRTITGELFF. The CDR3 DNA is TGTGCCAGCAGCCCGGGACGAACCATCACCGGGGAGCTGTTTTTT.

The chain is built from TRBV18 and TRBJ2-2; no clear D. Germline-derived CDR1 and CDR2 are KGHSH and LQKENI. Between the trimmed V and J ends, which lost 2 bases and 3 bases, there was a span of 13 bases. There are 16 residues in the CDR3. The CDR3 DNA reads TGTGCCAGCTCACCAGGCGGCCTTGGGCACACCGGGGAGCTGTTTTTT. Protein sequence: CASSPGGLGHTGELFF.

This clone was counted a few times. The V and J genes are TRBV5-5 and TRBJ2-1, with D possibly matching TRBD2 (6 bases). Germline loops: CDR1 SGHKS, CDR2 YYEKEE (reference sequence). Trimming pared 0 bases from V and 9 bases from J, leaving 13 bases between. CDR3 length: 14 residues. The CDR3, as DNA: TGTGCCAGCAGCTTGGATCCGGGAGCTACTGAGCAGTTCTTC. Residues: CASSLDPGATEQFF. Full variable domain (missing parts from reference TRBV5-5 and TRBJ2-1): DAGVTQSPTHLIKTRGQQVTLRCSPISGHKSVSWYQQVLGQGPQFIFQYYEKEERGRGNFPDRFSARQFPNYSSELNVNALLLGDSALYLCASSLDPGATEQFFGPGTRLTVL.

The chain carries TRBV11-1 and TRBJ2-7; D perhaps matches TRBD1 (5 bases). Germline CDR1 is SGHAT and CDR2 is FQDESV (reference sequence). V was clipped by 6 bases and J by 2 bases, with 14 bases between them. The CDR3 extends over 14 amino acids. DNA of the CDR3: TGTGCCAGCAGATCCAACAGGTTCCCCTACGAGCAGTACTTC. Its protein is CASRSNRFPYEQYF.

The V and J genes are TRBV5-1 and TRBJ2-7; the D gene is possibly TRBD2 (8 bases). Trimming took 5 bases from V and 0 from J, leaving 15 bases between them. CDR3 length equals 15 residues. Germline CDR1 and CDR2: SGHRS and YFSETQ. CDR3 DNA sequence: TGCGCCAGCAGTCGGGAGGGGGCTCCCTCCTACGAGCAGTACTTC. Translating it yields CASSREGAPSYEQYF.

This chain links TRBV5-1 with TRBJ2-3; 8 bases are shared with TRBD2. This CDR3 is 14 amino acids long. V trimming: 3 bases; J trimming: 1 base; junction bases outside the gene matches: 1. Germline lookup yields CDR1 SGHRS and CDR2 YFSETQ. The CDR3 nucleotides read TGCGCCAGCAGCTCGGGGGGGCGCACAGATACGCAGTATTTT. It is translated as CASSSGGRTDTQYF.

This clone was seen a few times. This chain links TRBV21-1 with TRBJ1-5. TRBV21-1 represents a pseudogene. The CDR3 runs to 16 residues. CDR3 sequence (DNA): TGTGCCAGCAGCAAAAGGTCCCAGGGGGGGGATCAGCCCCAGCATTTT. It translates to CASSKRSQGGDQPQHF.

The chain employs TRBV27 and TRBJ1-3; 8 positions match TRBD1. CDR1 is MNHEY and CDR2 is SMNVEV in the germline V gene (reference sequence). The J segment lost 7 bases and the V segment lost 4 bases, leaving 6 bases of the junction unmatched. The CDR3 is 14 amino acids. The CDR3, as DNA: TGTGCCAGCAGTTCAGGGGGCGGTCGGAACACCATATATTTT. Translation gives CASSSGGGRNTIYF.

This clone showed up just a few times. This sequence joins TRBV3-1 (or the pseudogene TRBV3-2) and TRBJ2-7, with 10 bases that match TRBD1. CDR1 is LGHDT and CDR2 is YNNKEL in the germline V gene (reference sequence). This CDR3 is 14 amino acids long. The ends lost 5 bases at V and 5 bases at J; junction bases unmatched: 6. In DNA, the CDR3 is TGTGCCAGCAGCGGCCGGGACAGGGGCAACGAGCAGTACTTC. Amino acid sequence: CASSGRDRGNEQYF.

This chain joins TRBV5-1 and TRBJ2-1, with 7 bases lining up with TRBD2. Germline V gene data show CDR1 as SGHRS and CDR2 as YFSETQ. The CDR3 runs 15 residues. Trimming cost V 2 bases and J 9 bases; bases outside gene matches: 11. CDR3 coding DNA: TGCGCCAGCAGCTTCGGGGGGACCACCGCGAGTGAGCAGTTCTTC. Protein: CASSFGGTTASEQFF.

V usage is TRBV30 and J usage is TRBJ1-4; D gene uncertain. V was clipped by 4 bases and J by 6 bases, with 12 bases between them. The length of the CDR3 is 13 residues. The germline CDR1 and CDR2 sequences are GTSNPN and SVGIG (reference sequence). The CDR3 protein is CAWMGGWDEKLFF. CDR3 DNA: TGTGCCTGGATGGGTGGGTGGGATGAAAAACTGTTTTTT.

This chain connects TRBV25-1 to TRBJ1-1; no firm D call. Trimming removed 2 bases from V and 0 bases from J, with 7 bases in between. The CDR3 contains 14 residues. Germline CDR1 and CDR2: MGHDK and SYGVNS. CDR3 nucleotides: TGTGCCAGCAGTGAAAGTCACCTGAACACTGAAGCTTTCTTT. Its translation is CASSESHLNTEAFF.

The chain carries TRBV5-6 and TRBJ2-7; D is possibly TRBD2 (5 bases). CDR1 and CDR2 from the germline V gene are SGHDT and YYEEEE. The CDR3 covers 13 residues. Trimming pared 0 bases from V and 7 bases from J, leaving 11 bases between. The CDR3 here is CASSLAGRGEQYF. In DNA, the CDR3 is TGTGCCAGCAGCTTGGCGGGGAGAGGTGAGCAGTACTTC.

J is TRBJ1-4 and V is TRBV7-9; 9 bases match TRBD1. V was pared by 4 bases and J by 8 bases, with 11 bases of the junction left unmatched. The germline V gene encodes CDR1 SEHNR and CDR2 FQNEAQ (reference sequence). The CDR3 contains 16 residues. The CDR3 DNA follows: TGTGCCAGCAGCTCAGGATTAAGGACAGGGGAAGAAAAACTGTTTTTT. Translation: CASSSGLRTGEEKLFF. Supplemented by reference TRBV7-9 and TRBJ1-4, the full variable domain reads DTGVSQNPRHKITKRGQNVTFRCDPISEHNRLYWYRQTLGQGPEFLTYFQNEAQLEKSRLLSDRFSAERPKGSFSTLEIQRTEQGDSAMYLCASSSGLRTGEEKLFFGSGTQLSVL.

CDR3 loop: CASSLKTWGEAFF. The DNA for the CDR3 is TGTGCCAGCAGCTTAAAAACCTGGGGTGAAGCTTTCTTT. The rearrangement links TRBV7-3 to TRBJ1-1; D is unresolved. V dropped 1 base and J dropped 7 bases, with 10 bases sitting between them. CDR1 and CDR2 from the germline V gene are SGHTA and FQGTGA. The CDR3 is 13 amino acids.